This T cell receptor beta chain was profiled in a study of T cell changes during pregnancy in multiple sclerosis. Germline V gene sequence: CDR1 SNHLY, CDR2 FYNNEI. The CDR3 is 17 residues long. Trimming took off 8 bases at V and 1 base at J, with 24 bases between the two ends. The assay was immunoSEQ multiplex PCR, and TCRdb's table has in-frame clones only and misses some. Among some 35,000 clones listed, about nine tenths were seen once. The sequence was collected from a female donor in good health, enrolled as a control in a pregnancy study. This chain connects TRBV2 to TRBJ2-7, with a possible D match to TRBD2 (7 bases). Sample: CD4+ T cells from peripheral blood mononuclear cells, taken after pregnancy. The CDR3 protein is CASLAGAGTSGSYEQYF. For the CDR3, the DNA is TGTGCCAGCCTCGCGGGGGCCGGGACTTCGGGGTCCTACGAGCAGTACTTC.